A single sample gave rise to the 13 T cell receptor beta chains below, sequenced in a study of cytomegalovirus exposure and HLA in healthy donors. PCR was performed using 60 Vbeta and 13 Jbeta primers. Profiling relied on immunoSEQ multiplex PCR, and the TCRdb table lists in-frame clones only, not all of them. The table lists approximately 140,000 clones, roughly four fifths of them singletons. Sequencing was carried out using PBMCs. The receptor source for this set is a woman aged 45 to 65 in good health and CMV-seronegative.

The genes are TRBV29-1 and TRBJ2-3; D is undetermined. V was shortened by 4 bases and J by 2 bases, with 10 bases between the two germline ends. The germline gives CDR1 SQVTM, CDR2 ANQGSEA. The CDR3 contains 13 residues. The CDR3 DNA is TGCAGCGTTGGTGTGACACACACAGATACGCAGTATTTT. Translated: CSVGVTHTDTQYF.

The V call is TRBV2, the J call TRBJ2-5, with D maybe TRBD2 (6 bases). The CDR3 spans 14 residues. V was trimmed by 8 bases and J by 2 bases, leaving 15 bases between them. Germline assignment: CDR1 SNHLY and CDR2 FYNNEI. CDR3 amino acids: CASQVGGSQETQYF. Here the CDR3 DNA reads TGTGCCAGCCAGGTCGGGGGTTCGCAAGAGACCCAGTACTTC. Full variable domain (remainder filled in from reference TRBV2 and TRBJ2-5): EPEVTQTPSHQVTQMGQEVILRCVPISNHLYFYWYRQILGQKVEFLVSFYNNEISEKSEIFDDQFSVERPDGSNFTLKIRSTKLEDSAMYFCASQVGGSQETQYFGPGTRLLVL.

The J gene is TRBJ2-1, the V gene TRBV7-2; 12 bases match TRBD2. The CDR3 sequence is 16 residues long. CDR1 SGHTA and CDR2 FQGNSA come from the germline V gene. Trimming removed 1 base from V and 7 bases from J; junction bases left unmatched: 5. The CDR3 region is CASSLGGLAGGNEQFF. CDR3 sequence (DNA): TGTGCCAGCAGCTTAGGGGGGCTAGCGGGGGGGAATGAGCAGTTCTTC.

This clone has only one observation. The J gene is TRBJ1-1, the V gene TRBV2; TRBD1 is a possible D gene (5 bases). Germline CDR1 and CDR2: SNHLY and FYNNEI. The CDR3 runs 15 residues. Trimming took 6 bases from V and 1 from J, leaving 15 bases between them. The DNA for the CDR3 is TGTGCCAGCAGCACCCCCGGGGGGGAGAACACTGAAGCTTTCTTT. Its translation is CASSTPGGENTEAFF.

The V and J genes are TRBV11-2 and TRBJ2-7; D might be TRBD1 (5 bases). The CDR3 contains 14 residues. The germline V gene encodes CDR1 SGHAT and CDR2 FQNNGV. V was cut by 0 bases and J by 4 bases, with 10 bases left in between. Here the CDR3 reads CASSLEQEHYEQYF. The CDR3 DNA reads TGTGCCAGCAGCTTAGAACAGGAACATTACGAGCAGTACTTC.

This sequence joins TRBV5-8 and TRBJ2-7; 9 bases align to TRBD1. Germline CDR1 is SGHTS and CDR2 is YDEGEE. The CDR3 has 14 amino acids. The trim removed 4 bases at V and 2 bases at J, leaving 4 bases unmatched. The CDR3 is CASSPRQGAYEQYF. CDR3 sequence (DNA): TGTGCCAGCAGCCCACGACAGGGGGCCTACGAGCAGTACTTC.

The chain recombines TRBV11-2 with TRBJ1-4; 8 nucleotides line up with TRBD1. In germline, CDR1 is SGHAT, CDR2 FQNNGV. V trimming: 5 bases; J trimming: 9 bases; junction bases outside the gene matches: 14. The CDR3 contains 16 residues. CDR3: CASSQITGTGAKKLFF. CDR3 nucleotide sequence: TGTGCCAGCAGCCAAATAACCGGGACAGGAGCTAAAAAACTGTTTTTT.

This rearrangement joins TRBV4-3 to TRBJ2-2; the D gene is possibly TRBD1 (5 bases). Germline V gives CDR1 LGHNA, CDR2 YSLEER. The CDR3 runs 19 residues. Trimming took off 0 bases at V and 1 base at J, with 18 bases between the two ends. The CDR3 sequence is CASSQDSPGFTGNTGELFF. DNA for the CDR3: TGCGCCAGCAGCCAAGATTCCCCAGGGTTCACGGGGAACACCGGGGAGCTGTTTTTT.

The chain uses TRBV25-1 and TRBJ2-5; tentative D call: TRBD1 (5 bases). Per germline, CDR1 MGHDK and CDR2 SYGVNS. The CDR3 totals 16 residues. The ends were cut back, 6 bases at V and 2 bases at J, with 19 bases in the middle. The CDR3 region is CASSSYDLGLQETQYF. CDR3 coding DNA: TGTGCCAGCAGCAGCTACGATTTGGGGCTTCAAGAGACCCAGTACTTC.

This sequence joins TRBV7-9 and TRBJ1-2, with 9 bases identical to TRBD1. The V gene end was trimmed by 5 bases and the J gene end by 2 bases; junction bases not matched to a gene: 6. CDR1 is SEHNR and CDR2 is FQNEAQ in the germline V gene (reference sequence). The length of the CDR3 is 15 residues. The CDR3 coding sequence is TGTGCCAGCAGCCAGACCGGGACAGGGAACTATGGCTACACCTTC. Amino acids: CASSQTGTGNYGYTF.

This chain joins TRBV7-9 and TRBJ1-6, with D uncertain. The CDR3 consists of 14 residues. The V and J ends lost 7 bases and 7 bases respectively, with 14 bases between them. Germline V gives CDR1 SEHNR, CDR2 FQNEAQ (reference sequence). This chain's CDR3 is CASTGEGWNSPLHF. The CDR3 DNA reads TGTGCCAGCACTGGGGAGGGTTGGAATTCACCCCTCCACTTT.

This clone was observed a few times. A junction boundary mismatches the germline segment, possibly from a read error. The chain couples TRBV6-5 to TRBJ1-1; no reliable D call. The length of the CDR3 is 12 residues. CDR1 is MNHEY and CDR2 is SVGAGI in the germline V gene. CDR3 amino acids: CASSLIQDKLYF. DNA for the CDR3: TGTGCCAGCAGTTTAATCCAGGATAAGCTCTATTTT.

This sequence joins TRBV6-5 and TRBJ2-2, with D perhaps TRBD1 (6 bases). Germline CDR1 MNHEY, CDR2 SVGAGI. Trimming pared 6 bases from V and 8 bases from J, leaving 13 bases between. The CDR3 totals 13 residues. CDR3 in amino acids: CASSGTGRGELFF. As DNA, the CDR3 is TGTGCCAGCAGCGGTACAGGGCGGGGGGAGCTGTTTTTT.